Given below is one T cell receptor (beta chain) in context. Original data processing: Reference gene primer amplification in the assay estimated nucleated cell counts. The protocol was immunoSEQ multiplex PCR, while the TCRdb copy is restricted to in-frame clones and leaves out a portion. The V and J calls and clone size come from that table; D and trimming were worked out from the DNA. The sample lists about 68,000 clones, roughly 90% occurring once. The data belong to a study of blood T cell repertoires in COVID-19. Turning to the study itself: Samples representing acute and convalescent COVID-19 were sourced from the United States, Italy and Spain. Nucleic acid was either cDNA or gDNA, and it came from T cells, B-cell-depleted T cells, or PBMCs.

Germline CDR1 MNHEY, CDR2 SVGAGI. This CDR3 contains 15 residues. V was clipped by 4 bases and J by 4 bases, with 16 bases between them. Enrollment of patients from Seattle took place during active infection, with longitudinal follow-up. This TCR was sampled from a man aged 40-50 years with COVID-19, enrolled during active disease. This rearrangement joins TRBV6-5 to TRBJ1-2, with D possibly TRBD1 on 6 matching bases. Sample: peripheral blood. The CDR3 loop is CASSFLSGTLYGYTF. CDR3 DNA: TGTGCCAGCAGTTTTCTATCCGGGACACTCTATGGCTACACCTTC.